This note documents a single T cell receptor beta chain sequence. Produced via immunoSEQ multiplex PCR; TCRdb's table is partial and in-frame only. The profile shows 110,000 or so clones, 90% of them singletons. These data belong to a study of blood T cell repertoires in COVID-19. Trimming removed 5 bases at V and 4 bases at J, with 4 bases between. This CDR3 comprises 11 residues. Per germline, CDR1 LNHDA and CDR2 SQIVND (reference sequence). The TCR was taken from a woman aged 50 to 60 with acute or convalescent COVID-19. The sample consisted of peripheral blood. V usage is TRBV19 and J usage is TRBJ2-3; D gene uncertain. The CDR3 DNA sequence: TGTGCCAGTAGTTTCGCAGATACGCAGTATTTT. Translated: CASSFADTQYF.